The entry that follows covers one TCR beta chain sequence. The sample originates from a study of control samples from healthy donors and cancer patients. The data were produced by immunoSEQ multiplex PCR, yet TCRdb's version contains in-frame clones alone and is incomplete. Counted here are some 130,000 clones, about 92% occurring once; the ten biggest clones make up over 1.5%. Trimming cost V 5 bases and J 5 bases, with 10 bases left between them. The germline V gene encodes CDR1 LNHDA and CDR2 SQIVND (reference sequence). This CDR3 spans 13 amino acids. The V gene is TRBV19, the J gene TRBJ1-5; maybe TRBD1 (5 bases). The sequencing sample was made of PBMCs. This sequence originates from a man aged 50 to 59 with head and neck cancer. The CDR3 DNA follows: TGTGCCAGTAGTGGAGACAGCTATCAGCCCCAGCATTTT. Amino acid sequence: CASSGDSYQPQHF.